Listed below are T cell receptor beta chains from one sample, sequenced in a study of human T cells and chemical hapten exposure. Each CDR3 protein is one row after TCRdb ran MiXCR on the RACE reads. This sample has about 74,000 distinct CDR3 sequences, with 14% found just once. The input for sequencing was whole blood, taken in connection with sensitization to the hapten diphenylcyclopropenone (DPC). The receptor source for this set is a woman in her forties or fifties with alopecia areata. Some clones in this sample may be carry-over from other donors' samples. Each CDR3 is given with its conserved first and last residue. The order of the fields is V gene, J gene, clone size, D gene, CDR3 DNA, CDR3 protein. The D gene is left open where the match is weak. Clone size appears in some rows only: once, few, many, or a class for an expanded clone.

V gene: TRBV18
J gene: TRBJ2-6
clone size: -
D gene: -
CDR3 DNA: TGTGCCAGCTCACCACAGACAGGGGCCAACGTCCTGACTTTC
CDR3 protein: CASSPQTGANVLTF

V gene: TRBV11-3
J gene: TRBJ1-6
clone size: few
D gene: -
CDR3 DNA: TGTGCCAGCAGTCGGGAATTCAATTCACCCCTCCACTTT
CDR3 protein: CASSREFNSPLHF

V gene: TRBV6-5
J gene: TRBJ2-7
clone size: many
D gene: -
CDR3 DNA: TGTGCCAGCAGGGGGAGAGATCCTACCCACGAGCAGTACTTC
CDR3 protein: CASRGRDPTHEQYF

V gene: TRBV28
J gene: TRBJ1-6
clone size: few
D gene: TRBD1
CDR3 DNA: TGTGCCAGCAGGGGCGGGACAGGGATCGTATCACCCCTCCACTTT
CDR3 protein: CASRGGTGIVSPLHF

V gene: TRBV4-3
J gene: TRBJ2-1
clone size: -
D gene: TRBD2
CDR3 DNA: TGCGCCAGCAGCCAAGGTAGCGGGAGGGCCGGTGAGCAGTTCTTC
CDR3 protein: CASSQGSGRAGEQFF

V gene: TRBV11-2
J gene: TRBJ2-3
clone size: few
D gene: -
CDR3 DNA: TGTGCCAGCAGCGCCCGACCATTGTTCACAGATACGCAGTATTTT
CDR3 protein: CASSARPLFTDTQYF

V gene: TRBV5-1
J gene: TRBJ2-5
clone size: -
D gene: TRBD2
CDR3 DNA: TGCGCCAGCAGGGGAGGGCCTCGAGAGACCCAGTACTTC
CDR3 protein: CASRGGPRETQYF

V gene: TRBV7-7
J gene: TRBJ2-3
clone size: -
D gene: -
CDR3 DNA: TGTGCCAGCAGCTTGGACCTGTACACAGATACGCAGTATTTT
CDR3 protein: CASSLDLYTDTQYF

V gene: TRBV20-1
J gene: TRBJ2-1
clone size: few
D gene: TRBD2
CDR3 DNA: TGCAGTGCTAGAGATGGGGGATTAGCGGGGAGTTACAATGAGCAGTTCTTC
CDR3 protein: CSARDGGLAGSYNEQFF

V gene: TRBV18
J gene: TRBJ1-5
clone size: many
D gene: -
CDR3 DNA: TGTGCCAGCTCACCACCCTTTGCGGGAAGCAATCAGCCCCAGCATTTT
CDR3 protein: CASSPPFAGSNQPQHF

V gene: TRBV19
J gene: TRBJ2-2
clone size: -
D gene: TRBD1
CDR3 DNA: TGTGCCAGTAGTCCCTTACAGGGGGCCGGGGAGCTGTTTTTT
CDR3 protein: CASSPLQGAGELFF

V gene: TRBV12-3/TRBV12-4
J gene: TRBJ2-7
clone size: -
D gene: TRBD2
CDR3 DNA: TGTGCCAGCAGTCCCTTACTAGCGACGTCCTACGAGCAGTACTTC
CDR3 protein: CASSPLLATSYEQYF

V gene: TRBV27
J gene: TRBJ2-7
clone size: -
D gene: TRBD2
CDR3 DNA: TGTGCCAGCAGTAGAACGACAAGCGGGAGGCATTCCTACGAGCAGTACTTC
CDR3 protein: CASSRTTSGRHSYEQYF

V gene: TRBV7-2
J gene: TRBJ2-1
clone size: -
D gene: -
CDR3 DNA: TGTGCCAGCAGCCAGGGCCTTGAGCAGTTCTTC
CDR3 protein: CASSQGLEQFF

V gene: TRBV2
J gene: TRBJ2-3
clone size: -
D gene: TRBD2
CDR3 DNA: TGTGCCAGCAGTGGAGCGGGAGATGCAGATACGCAGTATTTT
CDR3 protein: CASSGAGDADTQYF

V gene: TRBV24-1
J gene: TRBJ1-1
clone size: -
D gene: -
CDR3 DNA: TGTGCCACCAGTGATTCGGGGGACCTGAACACTGAAGCTTTCTTT
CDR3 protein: CATSDSGDLNTEAFF